The 18 T cell receptor beta chains below come from one sample, sequenced in a study of blood T cell repertoires in COVID-19 (dated by TCRdb to about 2020). Receptors were amplified or captured by the immunoSEQ multiplex PCR assay. TCRdb re-hosts the immuneACCESS table, in-frame sequences only. Its copies lack some clones; in the studies checked, an unresolved V gene accounts for under half of them, and the cause for the rest is not known. The sample profile shows some 28,000 clones; 70% to 90% of them were found once. About a sixth of the sample is held by the ten biggest clonotypes. Sequenced: peripheral blood. All receptors come from a human donor in a cohort sampled during active COVID-19.

The rearrangement links TRBV2 to TRBJ2-3; 9 positions match TRBD2. V lost 10 bases and J lost 2; bases outside the gene matches: 10. The CDR3 spans 15 residues. The germline CDR1 and CDR2 sequences are SNHLY and FYNNEI. CDR3 amino acids: CAITTSGYDTDTQYF. For the CDR3, the DNA is TGTGCCATTACGACTAGCGGTTATGACACAGATACGCAGTATTTT.

The chain uses TRBV7-2 and TRBJ2-2, with D uncertain. CDR1 is SGHTA and CDR2 is FQGNSA in the germline V gene. This CDR3 contains 16 residues. V was pared by 1 base and J by 1 base, with 10 bases between. CDR3 nucleotide sequence: TGTGCCAGCAGCTTAGAACGGGTGGAGAACACCGGGGAGCTGTTTTTT. Its protein is CASSLERVENTGELFF.

The V call is TRBV5-8, the J call TRBJ2-1, with 8 bases matching TRBD1. The CDR3 extends over 15 amino acids. J lost 1 base, V lost 0 bases, and 0 bases had no gene match. Germline CDR1 SGHTS, CDR2 YDEGEE. The CDR3 DNA sequence: TGTGCCAGCAGCTTGGGACAGGGGTCCTACAATGAGCAGTTCTTC. Translated: CASSLGQGSYNEQFF. Full variable domain (remainder filled in from reference TRBV5-8 and TRBJ2-1): EAGVTQSPTHLIKTRGQQATLRCSPISGHTSVYWYQQALGLGLQFLLWYDEGEERNRGNFPPRFSGRQFPNYSSELNVNALELEDSALYLCASSLGQGSYNEQFFGPGTRLTVL.

This clone was found once. The V and J genes are TRBV7-2 and TRBJ2-3; D is ambiguous. Trimming cost V 1 base and J 0 bases, with 8 bases left between them. Germline V gene lookup returns CDR1 SGHTA and CDR2 FQGNSA. The CDR3 has 15 amino acids. The CDR3 loop reads CASSLEPISTDTQYF. The CDR3 bases are TGTGCCAGCAGCTTAGAGCCTATTAGCACAGATACGCAGTATTTT.

The CDR3, as DNA: TGTGCCAGCAGCCCGGGACTAGCGGTCAATGAGCAGTTCTTC. This sequence encodes CASSPGLAVNEQFF. V gene TRBV7-3 combines with J gene TRBJ2-1; TRBD2 matches at 11 bases. This CDR3 has 14 residues. V lost 5 bases, J lost 6 bases, and 3 bases stayed unmatched. The germline V gene encodes CDR1 SGHTA and CDR2 FQGTGA.

This sequence joins TRBV4-3 and TRBJ2-1, with 9 bases aligning to TRBD2. V shed 1 base and J 10 bases; nucleotides not matched to a gene: 11. The V gene's germline CDR1 is LGHNA and CDR2 YSLEER. The CDR3 consists of 16 residues. CDR3 protein: CASSQVISGSMEEQFF. CDR3 nucleotide sequence: TGCGCCAGCAGCCAAGTAATTAGCGGGAGTATGGAAGAGCAGTTCTTC.

This chain joins TRBV6-5 and TRBJ2-3; 7 nucleotides match TRBD2. The germline CDR1 and CDR2 sequences are MNHEY and SVGAGI. V shed 8 bases, J shed 6 bases, and the junction held 11 bases outside the gene matches. This CDR3 has 14 residues. CDR3 coding DNA: TGTGCCAGCTTACGGACTAGTTTTTCGGATACGCAGTATTTT. This translates into CASLRTSFSDTQYF.

This clone appeared a single time. The gene calls are TRBV19 and TRBJ2-7; 9 positions match TRBD1. Trimming at V came to 6 bases and at J to 5 bases, leaving 5 bases not matched to a gene. The CDR3 has 13 residues. Looked up from germline, CDR1 is LNHDA and CDR2 is SQIVND (reference sequence). CDR3 protein: CASRGTGSHEQYF. The CDR3 DNA sequence: TGTGCCAGTAGGGGGACAGGGTCCCACGAGCAGTACTTC.

The CDR3 coding sequence is TGTGCCAGCAGTACTCGACTAGCGGGAGGCCCTAGCACAGATACGCAGTATTTT. As protein: CASSTRLAGGPSTDTQYF. This chain connects TRBV7-9 to TRBJ2-3; 13 positions agree with TRBD2. The germline V gene encodes CDR1 SEHNR and CDR2 FQNEAQ (reference sequence). The V gene end was trimmed by 6 bases and the J gene end by 0 bases; junction bases not matched to a gene: 9. CDR3 length: 18 residues.

The V gene is TRBV6-5, the J gene TRBJ1-3, with 7 bases fitting TRBD1. V lost 7 bases, J lost 3 bases, and 6 bases stayed unmatched. CDR1 MNHEY and CDR2 SVGAGI come from the germline V gene. The CDR3 has 14 residues. In nucleotides, the CDR3 is TGTGCCAGCATCGCAGGGGGGCATGGAAACACCATATATTTT. Encoded protein: CASIAGGHGNTIYF.

This sequence joins TRBV3-1 (or the pseudogene TRBV3-2) and TRBJ1-2, with unresolved D. CDR1 and CDR2 (germline): LGHDT, YNNKEL (reference sequence). V lost 8 bases to trimming and J lost 5 bases, with 15 bases between them. This CDR3 is 13 amino acids long. CDR3 sequence (DNA): TGTGCCAGCGGGAGCGGAAATAGGTATGGCTACACCTTC. As protein: CASGSGNRYGYTF.

This clone occurred a few times. The rearrangement links TRBV4-1 to TRBJ2-7; possibly TRBD1 for D (6 bases). V lost 8 bases and J 0 bases, leaving 11 bases between the germline ends. The CDR3 is 13 amino acids. Germline V gene lookup returns CDR1 MGHRA and CDR2 YSYEKL. CDR3 protein: CASRDMSSYEQYF. CDR3 DNA: TGCGCCAGCCGGGACATGAGCTCCTACGAGCAGTACTTC.

The chain joins TRBV10-2 to TRBJ2-5; D is unclear. This CDR3 has 13 residues. Trimming cost V 8 bases and J 0 bases, with 10 bases left between them. Germline assignment: CDR1 WSHSY and CDR2 SAAADI. The CDR3 DNA reads as TGCGCCAGCGGAGAGAATTACCAAGAGACCCAGTACTTC. Amino acids: CASGENYQETQYF.

The chain uses TRBV7-2 and TRBJ2-7; 7 bases are shared with TRBD1. The germline gives CDR1 SGHTA, CDR2 FQGNSA. The CDR3 is made up of 18 amino acids. J lost 2 bases, V lost 2 bases, and 15 bases had no gene match. The DNA for the CDR3 is TGTGCCAGCAGCTTAAGAGGACAGGACCCTAAGTTCCCCTACGAGCAGTACTTC. Translating gives CASSLRGQDPKFPYEQYF.

This rearrangement joins TRBV4-2 to TRBJ2-7, with a tentative D call TRBD1 (6 bases). Trimming left V 0 bases short and J 7 bases short, with 13 bases between. The CDR3 sequence is 14 residues long. In germline, CDR1 is LGHNA, CDR2 YNFKEQ. CDR3 bases: TGTGCCAGCAGCCAAGATCGAACAGGGCGGGAGCAGTACTTC. Amino acid sequence: CASSQDRTGREQYF.

The chain joins TRBV19 to TRBJ2-1; possibly TRBD2 for D (6 bases). The CDR3 totals 15 residues. Trimming removed 8 bases from V and 0 bases from J, with 14 bases in between. Germline lookup yields CDR1 LNHDA and CDR2 SQIVND (reference sequence). CDR3: CASSSVPSSYNEQFF. The CDR3 DNA follows: TGTGCCAGTTCTAGCGTACCGAGCTCCTACAATGAGCAGTTCTTC.

The CDR3 DNA follows: TGTGCCAGCAGCCAAGGAGGGGGATATGGCTACACCTTC. Residues: CASSQGGGYGYTF. J is TRBJ1-2 and V is TRBV3-1 (or the pseudogene TRBV3-2); D perhaps matches TRBD1 (6 bases). There are 13 residues in the CDR3. Trimming cost V 1 base and J 5 bases, with 8 bases left between them. The germline V gene has CDR1 LGHDT and CDR2 YNNKEL (reference sequence).

In this sample, this clone turned up once. The V gene is TRBV4-1, the J gene TRBJ1-1; D might be TRBD1 (5 bases). The length of the CDR3 is 14 residues. Germline-derived CDR1 and CDR2 are MGHRA and YSYEKL. Deletions cut 0 bases from V and 6 bases from J, with 11 bases between. CDR3 bases: TGCGCCAGCAGCCAAGAGGGGGGGAGCGCTGAAGCTTTCTTT. It encodes CASSQEGGSAEAFF.